This T cell receptor beta chain was sequenced for a study of blood T cell repertoires in COVID-19. About the research overall: In each case, the material was cDNA or gDNA derived from T cells, B-cell-depleted T cells, or PBMCs.

J was trimmed by 10 bases and V by 7 bases; bases with no gene match: 24. The CDR3 length is 18 residues. Germline V gene sequence: CDR1 MRHNA, CDR2 SNTAGT. Cohorts were assigned according to the clinical history that participants reported. Per the authors' pipeline: Amplified reference gene primers provided the basis for estimating nucleated cell counts. The data were produced by immunoSEQ multiplex PCR, yet TCRdb's version contains in-frame clones alone and is incomplete. V and J calls and clone size are as listed in that table; D and trimming were resolved from the DNA. Among approximately 170,000 clones listed, around 80% were seen once.

The sequence was collected from a woman in her forties or fifties in a cohort exposed to, infected with or recovered from COVID-19 (not recorded which). The sequenced sample consisted of PBMCs or T cells enriched from blood (not recorded which). V usage is TRBV6-4 and J usage is TRBJ2-3, with TRBD2 matching 9 bases. The CDR3 here is CASNPDRLRLAAGSAQYF. The CDR3 coding sequence is TGTGCCAGCAACCCGGACAGATTACGACTAGCGGCAGGGAGCGCGCAGTATTTT.